The source of this TCR beta chain is a study of blood T cell repertoires in COVID-19. Study at large: Samples of COVID-19 (acute and convalescent) were obtained from the United States, Italy and Spain. T cells, B-cell-depleted T cells, or PBMCs provided the cDNA or gDNA that served as material.

Original processing notes: The authors estimated nucleated cell counts from reference gene primer amplification. Sequencing was performed with immunoSEQ multiplex PCR; in TCRdb, only in-frame clones are kept and a portion is missing. Clone size and the V and J calls come from that table; the DNA yielded D and trimming. The table shows under 200,000 clones, with around 85% occurring only once. The length of the CDR3 is 17 residues. Germline-derived CDR1 and CDR2 are MNHEY and SVGEGT. V lost 4 bases and J lost 4; bases outside the gene matches: 7. V and J are TRBV6-2 or TRBV6-3 and TRBJ2-1, with 13 bases fitting TRBD2. Input material: peripheral blood. The receptor's source is a woman aged 80 or older with acute or convalescent COVID-19. The CDR3 coding sequence is TGTGCCAGCAGTTTTCATAGACTAGCGGGGGGTTACAATGAGCAGTTCTTC. Protein sequence: CASSFHRLAGGYNEQFF.